A single sample is the source of the 29 T cell receptor beta chains below, sequenced in a study of CD8 T cells in Susac syndrome. With random hexamers, reverse transcription was performed on about 0.5 to 1 ug of RNA. TCRdb itself ran the immunoSEQ multiplex PCR reads through MiXCR, one entry per CDR3 protein. Of 90,000 to 150,000 distinct CDR3 sequences listed, about 95% are singletons. Input material: CD4+ T cells from PBMCs. The receptor set was obtained from a human donor in good health.

V and J are TRBV20-1 and TRBJ1-1; D is unresolved. The ends were cut back, 0 bases at V and 5 bases at J, with 10 bases in the middle. Germline V gene lookup returns CDR1 DFQATT and CDR2 SNEGSKA (reference sequence). The CDR3 sequence is 13 residues long. CDR3 sequence (DNA): TGCAGTGCTAGAGATGCTTCAGGTACTGAAGCTTTCTTT. Translation gives CSARDASGTEAFF.

The chain recombines TRBV24-1 with TRBJ2-1; 11 positions agree with TRBD2. This CDR3 region has 13 residues. Germline-derived CDR1 and CDR2 are KGHDR and SFDVKD. J was trimmed by 12 bases and V by 3 bases; bases with no gene match: 3. CDR3 nucleotides: TGTGCCACCAGTGATACTAGCGGGAGAGGGCAGTTCTTC. It encodes CATSDTSGRGQFF.

The chain has TRBV5-1 and TRBJ2-2; D is ambiguous. This CDR3 comprises 13 residues. Germline assignment: CDR1 SGHRS and CDR2 YFSETQ. The V gene lost 6 bases and the J gene lost 5 bases, with 11 bases spanning the gap. CDR3 nucleotide sequence: TGCGCCAGCACGTCATCCAGGACCGGGGAGCTGTTTTTT. Protein product: CASTSSRTGELFF. The entire variable domain, with the rest obtained from reference TRBV5-1 and TRBJ2-2, is as follows: KAGVTQTPRYLIKTRGQQVTLSCSPISGHRSVSWYQQTPGQGLQFLFEYFSETQRNKGNFPGRFSGRQFSNSRSEMNVSTLELGDSALYLCASTSSRTGELFFGEGSRLTVL.

This rearrangement joins TRBV20-1 to TRBJ2-3; D is unresolved. The CDR3 has 15 amino acids. V lost 4 bases and J 0 bases, leaving 14 bases between the germline ends. The germline CDR1 and CDR2 sequences are DFQATT and SNEGSKA (reference sequence). The CDR3 loop is CSAIHPATSTDTQYF. The CDR3 coding sequence is TGCAGTGCTATACACCCAGCAACTAGCACAGATACGCAGTATTTT.

The chain employs TRBV30 and TRBJ2-7; 9 bases fit TRBD2. Germline loops: CDR1 GTSNPN, CDR2 SVGIG (reference sequence). The length of the CDR3 is 14 residues. The ends lost 4 bases at V and 6 bases at J; junction bases unmatched: 10. The CDR3: CAWMKRREGLEQYF. In nucleotides, the CDR3 is TGTGCCTGGATGAAGAGGCGGGAGGGGCTCGAGCAGTACTTC.

The chain joins TRBV9 to TRBJ2-3; TRBD1 or TRBD2 may be the D gene (5 bases each). This CDR3 has 18 amino acids. The germline CDR1 and CDR2 sequences are SGDLS and YYNGEE. V shed 0 bases and J shed 0 bases, with 17 bases lying between them. CDR3 amino acids: CASSVGGTPDSSTDTQYF. The CDR3 coding sequence is TGTGCCAGCAGCGTAGGAGGGACGCCGGATAGTAGCACAGATACGCAGTATTTT.

The rearrangement joins TRBV19 to TRBJ2-7, with D perhaps matching TRBD1 (7 bases). The CDR3 spans 13 residues. Germline assignment: CDR1 LNHDA and CDR2 SQIVND (reference sequence). Trimming pared 5 bases from V and 4 bases from J, leaving 12 bases between. DNA for the CDR3: TGTGCCAGTAGTGGAGGGGGCAGGTACGAGCAGTACTTC. Encoded protein: CASSGGGRYEQYF. The variable domain in full, with the rest retrieved from reference TRBV19 and TRBJ2-7, is DGGITQSPKYLFRKEGQNVTLSCEQNLNHDAMYWYRQDPGQGLRLIYYSQIVNDFQKGDIAEGYSVSREKKESFPLTVTSAQKNPTAFYLCASSGGGRYEQYFGPGTRLTVT.

The chain employs TRBV15 and TRBJ1-2; D is ambiguous. The V end lost 3 bases, the J end lost 8 bases, and 16 bases lay between the germline ends. The CDR3 covers 14 residues. Germline V gives CDR1 LNHNV, CDR2 YYDKDF (reference sequence). The CDR3 DNA reads as TGTGCCACCAGCAGGTCGATTTCGTGGAAGGGCTACACCTTC. This gives the protein CATSRSISWKGYTF. Full variable domain (rest looked up from reference TRBV15 and TRBJ1-2): DAMVIQNPRYQVTQFGKPVTLSCSQTLNHNVMYWYQQKSSQAPKLLFHYYDKDFNNEADTPDNFQSRRPNTSFCFLDIRSPGLGDTAMYLCATSRSISWKGYTFGSGTRLTVV.

The chain uses TRBV12-3 or TRBV12-4 and TRBJ2-3; 9 nucleotides match TRBD2. CDR3 length: 14 amino acids. V shed 8 bases and J 2 bases; nucleotides not matched to a gene: 5. Here the CDR3 reads CASRRLADTDTQYF. In DNA, the CDR3 is TGTGCCAGCCGCCGACTAGCGGACACAGATACGCAGTATTTT.

The chain links TRBV27 to TRBJ1-1; D is perhaps TRBD1 (5 bases). The ends were cut back, 7 bases at V and 4 bases at J, with 13 bases in the middle. The CDR3 has 13 amino acids. In germline, CDR1 is MNHEY, CDR2 SMNVEV (reference sequence). CDR3 protein: CASKFFGGTEAFF. In nucleotides, the CDR3 is TGTGCCAGCAAGTTTTTCGGGGGCACTGAAGCTTTCTTT.

The sample holds one count of this clonotype. Relative to the germline gene, one junction end is altered; a read error may explain this. V is TRBV6-2 or TRBV6-3 and J is TRBJ2-7; 12 bases match TRBD2. The CDR3 runs 15 residues. Germline assignment: CDR1 MNHEY and CDR2 SVGEGT. The CDR3 reads CASSPFQTSGSPSDF. The CDR3 DNA is TGTGCCAGCAGTCCTTTCCAGACTAGCGGGAGCCCCTCCGACTTC.

This chain connects TRBV30 to TRBJ1-2; 9 nucleotides match TRBD1. The CDR3 length is 12 residues. CDR1 and CDR2 from the germline V gene are GTSNPN and SVGIG (reference sequence). The ends lost 2 bases at V and 8 bases at J; junction bases unmatched: 3. CDR3 sequence reads: CAWSQTGGGYTF. The CDR3 DNA is TGTGCCTGGAGTCAGACAGGGGGAGGCTACACCTTC.

The V gene is TRBV20-1, the J gene TRBJ2-5, with a weak D call TRBD1 (6 bases). V was shortened by 6 bases and J by 5 bases, with 19 bases between the two germline ends. This CDR3 has 14 amino acids. Per the germline V gene, CDR1 is DFQATT and CDR2 is SNEGSKA (reference sequence). CDR3 DNA: TGCAGTGCGCCTAAAACAGGGTTCGGGGAGACCCAGTACTTC. Translation gives CSAPKTGFGETQYF.

J is TRBJ2-7 and V is TRBV20-1, with D possibly being TRBD2 (6 bases). Per germline, CDR1 DFQATT and CDR2 SNEGSKA (reference sequence). V was clipped by 6 bases and J by 0 bases, with 15 bases between them. There are 14 residues in the CDR3. The CDR3 DNA is TGCAGTGCGGGAAAGGACGGGAGCTCCTACGAGCAGTACTTC. Translated, it gives CSAGKDGSSYEQYF.

J is TRBJ1-1 and V is TRBV2; possibly TRBD1 for D (6 bases). From germline, CDR1 is SNHLY and CDR2 FYNNEI. The CDR3 runs to 13 residues. In DNA, the CDR3 is TGTGGCTACTCAACAGGGATGAACACTGAAGCTTTCTTT. Its translation: CGYSTGMNTEAFF.

CDR3 nucleotide sequence: TGCGCCAGCAGCCAAGAACGGCGGAATCGCTCTGGAAACACCATATATTTT. Its translation: CASSQERRNRSGNTIYF. V gene TRBV4-1 combines with J gene TRBJ1-3; unclear D gene. This CDR3 is built from 17 residues. With 0 bases removed from V and 0 bases from J, the gap between germline ends came to 12 bases. CDR1 MGHRA and CDR2 YSYEKL come from the germline V gene.

The rearrangement uses TRBV7-3 and TRBJ2-1; D gene ambiguous. V lost 2 bases and J 5 bases, leaving 13 bases between the germline ends. Germline-derived CDR1 and CDR2 are SGHTA and FQGTGA. This CDR3 has 15 amino acids. CDR3 in DNA: TGTGCCAGCAGCTTAGGGTCGCAGGCGCACAATGAGCAGTTCTTC. This translates into CASSLGSQAHNEQFF.

The chain employs TRBV29-1 and TRBJ2-3; 11 nucleotides align to TRBD2. The germline CDR1 and CDR2 sequences are SQVTM and ANQGSEA. The CDR3 has 15 amino acids. The V gene end was trimmed by 6 bases and the J gene end by 2 bases; junction bases not matched to a gene: 7. The CDR3 nucleotides read TGCAGCGTACCCGGACTAGCGGGCTTCACAGATACGCAGTATTTT. Translated: CSVPGLAGFTDTQYF.

The chain combines TRBV13 with TRBJ1-6, with 10 bases fitting TRBD1. Germline loops: CDR1 PRHDT, CDR2 FYEKMQ (reference sequence). This CDR3 has 15 amino acids. Trimming removed 0 bases from V and 8 bases from J; junction bases left unmatched: 1. Written as DNA, the CDR3 is TGTGCCAGCAGCTTAGGGGGACAGGGGTATTCACCCCTCCACTTT. The encoded protein is CASSLGGQGYSPLHF.

The chain employs TRBV29-1 and TRBJ1-1; 8 bases agree with TRBD1. V trimming: 7 bases; J trimming: 1 base; junction bases outside the gene matches: 5. CDR3 length equals 13 residues. Germline values: CDR1 SQVTM, CDR2 ANQGSEA. CDR3 residues: CSGEQGENTEAFF. The CDR3 DNA reads TGCAGCGGAGAACAGGGGGAGAACACTGAAGCTTTCTTT.

The chain joins TRBV3-2 to TRBJ1-5. TRBV3-2 is labeled a pseudogene. The CDR3 is 13 residues long. The CDR3 region has the DNA TGTGCCAGCGCCCCGCGGGTTGGTCAGCCCCAGCATTTT. This gives the protein CASAPRVGQPQHF.

The chain has TRBV19 and TRBJ1-1, with 10 bases identical to TRBD1. CDR1 LNHDA and CDR2 SQIVND come from the germline V gene (reference sequence). V dropped 8 bases and J dropped 10; count of bases not matched to a gene: 10. This CDR3 is 13 amino acids long. CDR3 sequence: CASGETGGVRAFF. CDR3 bases: TGTGCCAGTGGAGAGACAGGGGGCGTTCGAGCTTTCTTT.

The CDR3 nucleotides read TGCGCCAGCAGTGGGGTTCGGGATACGCAGTATTTT. The encoded protein is CASSGVRDTQYF. The chain joins TRBV10-1 to TRBJ2-3; D unclear. V lost 4 bases, J lost 6 bases, and 8 bases lay in between. This CDR3 is built from 12 residues. CDR1 and CDR2 from the germline V gene are WNHNN and SYGVQD (reference sequence).

This clonotype was detected once. The genes are TRBV24-1 and TRBJ1-5; 12 positions match TRBD1. The germline V gene has CDR1 KGHDR and CDR2 SFDVKD. The CDR3 runs to 19 residues. V dropped 2 bases and J dropped 0; count of bases not matched to a gene: 7. The CDR3 nucleotides read TGTGCCACCAGTGATTCCAGCGGGACAGGGGGCTATAGCAATCAGCCCCAGCATTTT. Translated, it gives CATSDSSGTGGYSNQPQHF.

This chain uses TRBV6-2 or TRBV6-3 with TRBJ2-7; tentatively, D is TRBD1 (6 bases). V was trimmed by 0 bases and J by 2 bases, leaving 14 bases between them. Germline CDR1 is MNHEY and CDR2 is SVGEGT. The CDR3 totals 16 residues. CDR3 sequence reads: CASSYSLPGAAYEQYF. CDR3 nucleotides: TGTGCCAGCAGTTACTCGTTACCAGGGGCGGCCTACGAGCAGTACTTC.

CDR3 sequence (DNA): TGTGCCAGCAGCTCGAGCAGGCCTAGCGCGATGAGCTACGAGCAGTACTTC. Residues: CASSSSRPSAMSYEQYF. The chain combines TRBV5-4 with TRBJ2-7; D may be TRBD2 (6 bases). The V and J ends lost 3 bases and 3 bases respectively, with 22 bases between them. The germline V gene has CDR1 SGHNT and CDR2 YYREEE (reference sequence). CDR3 length: 17 amino acids. Based on the CDR3 plus reference TRBV5-4 and TRBJ2-7, the full variable domain is ETGVTQSPTHLIKTRGQQVTLRCSSQSGHNTVSWYQQALGQGPQFIFQYYREEENGRGNFPPRFSGLQFPNYSSELNVNALELDDSALYLCASSSSRPSAMSYEQYFGPGTRLTVT.

This chain joins TRBV5-1 and TRBJ2-1, with 10 bases matching TRBD2. Germline V gene data show CDR1 as SGHRS and CDR2 as YFSETQ. The length of the CDR3 is 15 residues. Germline trimming cut 0 bases from V and 6 bases from J; bases unmatched to any gene: 3. The CDR3: CASSLATSGINEQFF. The CDR3 nucleotides are TGCGCCAGCAGCTTGGCCACTAGCGGGATCAATGAGCAGTTCTTC.

V is TRBV29-1 and J is TRBJ2-1; 7 bases map to TRBD2. CDR1 is SQVTM, CDR2 ANQGSEA, per germline. Trimming took 7 bases from V and 3 from J; bases not matched to a gene: 21. The CDR3 is 18 amino acids. In DNA form, the CDR3 reads TGCAGCGGGTACACGGGCGGGAGTGGGTTATGGGTCTACAATGAGCAGTTCTTC. It encodes CSGYTGGSGLWVYNEQFF.

The chain has TRBV7-8 and TRBJ2-7, with 7 nucleotides matching TRBD2. Per germline, CDR1 SGHVS and CDR2 FQNEAQ. V lost 2 bases to trimming and J lost 3 bases; unmatched junction nucleotides: 10. This CDR3 has 16 amino acids. CDR3 sequence (DNA): TGTGCCAGCAGCTTATTTAGGACGCGGGAGCGCTACGAGCAGTACTTC. It encodes CASSLFRTRERYEQYF.